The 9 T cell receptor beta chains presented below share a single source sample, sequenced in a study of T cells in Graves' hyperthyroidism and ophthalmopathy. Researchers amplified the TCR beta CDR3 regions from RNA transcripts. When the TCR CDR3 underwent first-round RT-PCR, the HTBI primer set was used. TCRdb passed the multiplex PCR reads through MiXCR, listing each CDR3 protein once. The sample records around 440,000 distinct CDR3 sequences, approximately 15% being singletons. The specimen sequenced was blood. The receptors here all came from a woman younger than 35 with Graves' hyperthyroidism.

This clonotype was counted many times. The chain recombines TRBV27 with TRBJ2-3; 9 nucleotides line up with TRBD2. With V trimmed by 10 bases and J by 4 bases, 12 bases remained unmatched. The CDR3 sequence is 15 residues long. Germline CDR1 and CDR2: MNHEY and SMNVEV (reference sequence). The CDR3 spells CAIPGASGTADTQYF. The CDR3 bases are TGTGCCATCCCGGGGGCTAGCGGGACGGCAGATACGCAGTATTTT.

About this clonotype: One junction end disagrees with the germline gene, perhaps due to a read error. CDR3 amino acids: CASNYEPQETQYF. CDR3 DNA sequence: TGTGCCAGCAATTACGAGCCCCAAGAGACCCAGTACTTC. The chain employs TRBV6-5 and TRBJ2-5, with D uncertain. Germline CDR1 reads MNHEY; CDR2 reads SVGAGI. CDR3 length equals 13 residues.

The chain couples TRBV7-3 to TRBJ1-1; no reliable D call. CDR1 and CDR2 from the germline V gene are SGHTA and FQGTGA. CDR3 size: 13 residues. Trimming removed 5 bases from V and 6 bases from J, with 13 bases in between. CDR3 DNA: TGTGCCAGCAGCACGGGTCCCAAATCTGAAGCTTTCTTT. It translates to CASSTGPKSEAFF. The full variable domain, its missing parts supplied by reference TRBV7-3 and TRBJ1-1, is GAGVSQTPSNKVTEKGKYVELRCDPISGHTALYWYRQSLGQGPEFLIYFQGTGAADDSGLPNDRFFAVRPEGSVSTLKIQRTERGDSAVYLCASSTGPKSEAFFGQGTRLTVV.

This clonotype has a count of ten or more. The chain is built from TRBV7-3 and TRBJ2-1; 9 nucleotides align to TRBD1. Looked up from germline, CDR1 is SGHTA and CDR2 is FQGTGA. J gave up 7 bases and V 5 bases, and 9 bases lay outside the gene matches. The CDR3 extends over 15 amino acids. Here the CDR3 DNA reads TGTGCCAGCAGCCCTACAGGGGGCATTGGGAATGAGCAGTTCTTC. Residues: CASSPTGGIGNEQFF.

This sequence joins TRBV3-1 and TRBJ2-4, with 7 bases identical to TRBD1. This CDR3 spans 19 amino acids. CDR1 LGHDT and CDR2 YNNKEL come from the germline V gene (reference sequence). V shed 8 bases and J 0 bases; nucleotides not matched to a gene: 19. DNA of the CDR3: TGTGCCAGCTCACCACAATCTCGACAGGGAGCAATAGCCAAAAACATTCAGTACTTC. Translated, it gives CASSPQSRQGAIAKNIQYF.

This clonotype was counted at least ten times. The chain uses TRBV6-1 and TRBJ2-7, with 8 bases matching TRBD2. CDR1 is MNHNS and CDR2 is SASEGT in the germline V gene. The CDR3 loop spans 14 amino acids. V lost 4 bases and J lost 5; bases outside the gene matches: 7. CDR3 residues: CASSASGGRHEQYF. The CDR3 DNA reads TGTGCCAGCAGTGCGTCGGGAGGGCGTCACGAGCAGTACTTC.

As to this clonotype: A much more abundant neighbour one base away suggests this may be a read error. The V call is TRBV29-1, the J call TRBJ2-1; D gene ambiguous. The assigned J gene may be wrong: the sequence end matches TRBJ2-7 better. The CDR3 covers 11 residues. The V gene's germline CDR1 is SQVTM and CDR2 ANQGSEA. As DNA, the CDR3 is TGCAGCGTTGGTGGTGGGAATGAGCAGTACTTC. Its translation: CSVGGGNEQYF.

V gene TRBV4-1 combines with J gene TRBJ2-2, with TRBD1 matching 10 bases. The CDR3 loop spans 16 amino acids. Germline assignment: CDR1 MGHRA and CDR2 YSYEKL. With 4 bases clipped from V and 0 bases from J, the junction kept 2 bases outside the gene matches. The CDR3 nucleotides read TGCGCCAGCAGCCGGGGACAGGGGCCGAACACCGGGGAGCTGTTTTTT. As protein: CASSRGQGPNTGELFF.

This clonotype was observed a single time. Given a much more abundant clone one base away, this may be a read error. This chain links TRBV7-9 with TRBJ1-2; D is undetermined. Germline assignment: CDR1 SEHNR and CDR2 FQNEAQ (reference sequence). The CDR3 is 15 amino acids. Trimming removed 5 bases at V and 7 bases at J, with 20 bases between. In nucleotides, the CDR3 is TGTGCCAGCAGCATAGTCCCCAGCTCCAAGTTTGGCTACACCTTC. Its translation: CASSIVPSSKFGYTF.